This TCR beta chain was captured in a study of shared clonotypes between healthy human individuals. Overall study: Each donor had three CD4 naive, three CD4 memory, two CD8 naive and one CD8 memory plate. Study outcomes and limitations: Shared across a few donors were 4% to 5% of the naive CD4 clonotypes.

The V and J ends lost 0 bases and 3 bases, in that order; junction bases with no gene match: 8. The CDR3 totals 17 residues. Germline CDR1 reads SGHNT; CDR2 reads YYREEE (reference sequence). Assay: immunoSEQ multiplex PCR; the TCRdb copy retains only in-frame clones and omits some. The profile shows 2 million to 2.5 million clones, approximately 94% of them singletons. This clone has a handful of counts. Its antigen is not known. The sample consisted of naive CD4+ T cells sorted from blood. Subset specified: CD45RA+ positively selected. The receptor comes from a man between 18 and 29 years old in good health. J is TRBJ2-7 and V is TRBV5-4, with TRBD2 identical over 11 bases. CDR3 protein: CASSLAPLAGGGYEQYF. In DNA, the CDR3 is TGTGCCAGCAGCTTGGCCCCCCTAGCGGGAGGAGGCTACGAGCAGTACTTC.